This T cell receptor beta chain was identified during a study of blood T cell repertoires in COVID-19. The germline V gene encodes CDR1 SGHDN and CDR2 FVKESK. Deletions cut 3 bases from V and 3 bases from J, with 17 bases between. The CDR3 sequence is 16 residues long. Per the original methods: Amplified reference gene primers provided the basis for estimating nucleated cell counts. Measured with immunoSEQ multiplex PCR; TCRdb has only the in-frame clones, and not every one. V and J calls and clone size are copied from that table; D and trimming were computed from the DNA. The sample shows fewer than 500,000 clones, around 87% of them seen only once.

V is TRBV14 and J is TRBJ1-2; TRBD1 might be the D (6 bases). The sequenced material came from PBMCs or T cells enriched from blood (not recorded which). The TCR comes from a man aged 25 to 40 who had recovered from COVID-19. For the CDR3, the DNA is TGTGCCAGCAGCCATGCTGGGGGGGACATATACTATGGCTACACCTTC. Amino acids: CASSHAGGDIYYGYTF.